This passage covers 9 T cell receptor beta chains from one sample sequenced in a study of post-analysis software for immune sequencing data. The antigens of these receptors remain unknown. Unique molecular identifiers had been added to the TCR beta cDNA libraries. TCRdb itself ran the PCR reads through MiXCR, one entry per CDR3 protein. This table holds roughly 870,000 distinct CDR3 sequences, approximately 53% found once. Study-wide points: The study found TRBV5-6, TRBV5-1 and TRBV20-1 among about five TRBV segments more frequent in patients than controls.

The sample comprised blood. The origin of the receptors is a girl aged 10-17 years with multiple sclerosis.

The chain recombines TRBV6-1 with TRBJ1-5; no definite D call. Germline assignment: CDR1 MNHNS and CDR2 SASEGT. The V gene lost 5 bases and the J gene lost 2 bases, with 10 bases spanning the gap. The CDR3 sequence is 14 residues long. CDR3 nucleotide sequence: TGTGCCAGCAGTCCAGTGGACCGCAATCAGCCCCAGCATTTT. Amino acid sequence: CASSPVDRNQPQHF.

This clonotype was detected only a few times. The V gene is TRBV10-3, the J gene TRBJ2-5; 9 bases align to TRBD1. The CDR3 consists of 13 residues. V trimming: 6 bases; J trimming: 4 bases; junction bases outside the gene matches: 3. The germline V gene encodes CDR1 ENHRY and CDR2 SYGVKD. Here the CDR3 DNA reads TGTGCCATCAGCCAGGGACAGGGAGAGACCCAGTACTTC. This gives the protein CAISQGQGETQYF.

The rearrangement links TRBV29-1 to TRBJ2-7, with a weak D call TRBD1 (7 bases). Germline V gives CDR1 SQVTM, CDR2 ANQGSEA. With 4 bases removed from V and 1 base from J, the gap between germline ends came to 17 bases. The CDR3 extends over 15 amino acids. CDR3 bases: TGCAGCGTTGGCGGGGAGAGGGGGCGGTCCTACGAGCAGTACTTC. It is translated as CSVGGERGRSYEQYF.

The CDR3: CASSYSALTETQYF. CDR3 nucleotides: TGTGCCAGCAGTTACTCCGCCCTTACTGAGACCCAGTACTTC. The gene calls are TRBV6-5 and TRBJ2-5; D not resolved. The CDR3 is 14 residues long. V was trimmed by 0 bases and J by 5 bases, leaving 10 bases between them. CDR1 and CDR2 from the germline V gene are MNHEY and SVGAGI.

This chain uses TRBV6-5 with TRBJ2-7, with D possibly called TRBD1 or TRBD2 (5 bases each). This CDR3 region has 13 residues. Germline lookup yields CDR1 MNHEY and CDR2 SVGAGI. V was clipped by 8 bases and J by 7 bases, with 18 bases between them. Here the CDR3 reads CASLGTPVGEQYF. The CDR3 DNA is TGTGCCAGCCTCGGGACCCCAGTGGGGGAGCAGTACTTC.

This clonotype showed up just a few times. This chain joins TRBV18 and TRBJ2-5; the D gene is possibly TRBD2 (6 bases). The end of the DNA fits TRBJ2-7 better, so the J call may be wrong. Germline V lookup: CDR1 KGHSH, CDR2 LQKENI. The CDR3 sequence is 14 residues long. In nucleotides, the CDR3 is TGTGCCAGCTCACCTGAGGCTAGCGAATACGAGCAGTACTTC. Translated, it gives CASSPEASEYEQYF.

CDR3 DNA sequence: TGCAGCGCCACCGGGACAGGGGAGTACGAGCAGTACTTC. It is translated as CSATGTGEYEQYF. The V call is TRBV29-1, the J call TRBJ2-5, with 10 bases identical to TRBD1. Matching the DNA end better, TRBJ2-7 makes the J call doubtful. The V gene's germline CDR1 is SQVTM and CDR2 ANQGSEA. The CDR3 is made up of 13 amino acids.

The V call is TRBV5-1, the J call TRBJ2-7; 7 bases map to TRBD1. J lost 0 bases, V lost 2 bases, and 5 bases had no gene match. This CDR3 has 15 residues. CDR1 and CDR2 (germline): SGHRS, YFSETQ. CDR3 nucleotides: TGCGCCAGCAGCTTCCATCGGGACAGCTCCTACGAGCAGTACTTC. It yields the protein CASSFHRDSSYEQYF.

This clonotype was seen a single time. This chain connects TRBV3-1 to TRBJ2-5, with D hard to call. The V gene lost 1 base and the J gene lost 0 bases, with 9 bases spanning the gap. Per the germline V gene, CDR1 is LGHDT and CDR2 is YNNKEL (reference sequence). The CDR3 totals 15 residues. The CDR3 nucleotides are TGTGCCAGCAGCCAAGGGCCCAGGAACCAAGAGACCCAGTACTTC. Its translation is CASSQGPRNQETQYF.